This TCR beta chain was sequenced during a study of cytomegalovirus exposure and HLA in healthy donors. Germline assignment: CDR1 SGHKS and CDR2 YYEKEE (reference sequence). The CDR3 sequence is 15 residues long. V lost 0 bases, J lost 3 bases, and 13 bases lay in between. 13 Jbeta primers and 60 Vbeta primers were used for the PCR. The table came from immunoSEQ multiplex PCR; TCRdb's copy has only in-frame clones and leaves some out. The sample lists about 110,000 clones; 69% were seen once. Input material: PBMCs. The rearrangement uses TRBV5-5 and TRBJ2-7; possible D gene TRBD2, 5 bases. This TCR was recovered from a woman aged 70-85 years in good health and CMV-seropositive. This CDR3 reads CASSLAPSGIYEQYF. CDR3 coding DNA: TGTGCCAGCAGCTTGGCTCCCTCGGGGATCTACGAGCAGTACTTC.